Described below is a single TCR beta chain sequence and its context. No cognate antigen has been identified for it. One base away there is no much larger clone; base qualities are not given. The library was produced with the immunoSEQ multiplex PCR assay. A mixture of 60 forward primers for TCR Vbeta segments and 13 reverse primers for TCR Jbeta segments was used in the multiplex PCR. The CDR3 region of rearranged TCR beta genes was amplified from genomic DNA by a multiplex PCR assay. On the Illumina HiSeq System, the amplified TCR beta libraries were sequenced as 87-base-pair reads. From the authors' description of their analysis: A later analysis counted some 80 million unique TCR beta chains across the 670 or so repertoires, and roughly 11 million of these chains were shared by at least two donors. To remove PCR and sequencing errors, raw reads were error-corrected and collapsed into unique sequences using a nearest-neighbor algorithm that merged closely related sequences. To assign V, D and J gene segments, CDR3 sequences were aligned to IMGT reference sequences. Each retained sequence needed at least a six-nucleotide match to both a V gene segment and a J gene segment. Rearrangements were called productive when the CDR3 lacked stop codons and stayed in frame with V and J; all others were non-productive. Following IMGT convention, CDR3 was defined as the stretch from the second conserved V-encoded cysteine up to the conserved J-encoded phenylalanine. In an earlier analysis of roughly 610 of the donors, sequences lacking an unambiguous match to a single V gene segment were excluded. In an earlier analysis of about 590 of the donors, a V segment was called functional when productive rearrangements were above 56.7%, and segregating when the standard deviation between donors exceeded 5%. To diagnose cytomegalovirus status from the catalog of TCR beta chain sequences, a statistical classification framework was built. V and J gene assignment, in a later analysis, came from comparing TCR nucleotide sequences with IMGT/GENE-DB human TR gene sequences. The TCRdist pipeline was used in a later analysis to assign CDR3 sequences and most-parsimonious VDJ recombination scenarios. In a later analysis, every TCR beta chain was defined by the combination of its CDR3 amino acid sequence and its V-gene family, and reads without a unique V-gene family were dropped. A later analysis removed 550 to 650 highly shared, low-generation-probability nucleotide sequences to deal with suspected cross-contamination and a sequencing artifact. A later analysis calculated a clonal expansion index for each public chain from normalized within-repertoire ranks of inferred template counts. In a later analysis, generation probabilities were computed using a VDJ recombination model fitted to out-of-frame rearrangements, and the results were checked against IGoR. In a later analysis, TCR-TCR, TCR-HLA and TCR-CMV co-occurrence was scored with hypergeometric tests, and a repertoire-size bias correction was applied to TCR pairs. To estimate false discovery rates, a later analysis permuted the HLA or CMV assignments 20 times. In a later analysis, co-occurring TCRs were grouped using DBSCAN, with TCRdist sequence similarity added in when clustering inside HLA-allele-positive subsets. For co-occurrence clustering, repertoires with fewer than 30,000 or more than 120,000 public chains were excluded, along with roughly five repertoires with anomalous nucleotide sharing. The table comes from immuneACCESS by way of TCRdb, which keeps in-frame sequences with V and J called. Part of the clones is missing from these tables; in studies checked, under half for an unresolved V gene and the rest for unknown reasons. V and J calls and clone size are given by that table; D and trimming were obtained from the DNA. Counted in this sample were fewer than 250,000 clones; around 79% of them appeared once. 1.6% of the sample is taken by the ten largest.

The cohort was made up of roughly 670 healthy bone marrow donors. At the time of sampling, every cohort member was nominally healthy, though immune exposures that went unrecorded were likely present. The donor tested CMV seronegative and was one of the 352 seronegative cohort members. A peripheral blood sample was collected from each donor, and TCR beta sequencing was performed on peripheral blood mononuclear cells. The Qiagen DNeasy Blood Extraction Kit was used to extract genomic DNA from the blood cell samples. The sample originates from a study of cytomegalovirus exposure and HLA in healthy donors (dated by TCRdb to about 2017). Regarding the complete study: According to an earlier analysis of a few hundred of the donors, 150 million to 200 million T cells yielded 100 million or so unique TCR beta sequences and 276 Gb of sequence data. Approximately 300 gigabases of sequencing data and 70 million to 95 million unique TCR sequences made up an early release that covered fewer than 650 HLA-typed donors. Of the roughly 410 genotyped donors, less than 85% were placed in the genetic ancestry cluster associated with self-reported Caucasian donors. The aim of the study was to test whether cataloging public T cell receptors could identify signatures of past pathogen exposure. The study profiled the T cell repertoires of about 640 subjects by immunosequencing and related them to cytomegalovirus serostatus. Along with the approximately 620-subject first cohort, a separate validation cohort of approximately 110 different subjects was used. The study combined high-throughput TCR immunosequencing, statistical association of individual TCRs with disease status, and machine learning to predict cytomegalovirus infection status. In a later analysis, previously published TCR beta repertoires from several hundred donors were re-analyzed and high-resolution HLA genotyping was added so that TCR occurrence patterns could be studied. Rather than drawing on any new phenotypic data, the later analysis identified candidate immune exposures from TCR beta sequences and the way those sequences occurred across donors. To decide whether each TCR beta V gene segment behaved as functional or pseudogenic, an earlier analysis of some 600 of the donors relied on high-throughput TCR beta sequencing. Donor age, sex, ethnicity and CMV serostatus were collected together with the repertoire data. In a later genetic analysis, genome-wide SNP genotypes for 398 of the 666 donors were used, and that subset was treated as a discovery cohort. All discovery cohort repertoires had been generated on a single sequencing platform. Both class I and class II loci were covered by HLA typing, at four-digit resolution. The number of donors typed differed by locus, with about 620-630 for A, B, C, DRB1 and DQB1, roughly 520 for DQA1, about 610 for DPA1, and approximately 470 for DPB1. Roughly 5 DR-DQ haplotypes were handled as single units for association and clustering because linkage in the cohort was strong. On average, around 200,000 unique TCR beta nucleotide sequences were sequenced per donor among several hundred genotyped donors of the cohort, with about 17% of those sequences being non-productive. What the study reported, not specific to this receptor: Because HLA typing was missing for some donors at each locus, association tests included only the typed subset. Broadly in line with IMGT annotations, most TCR beta V segments showed up in productive rearrangements about 87% or about 30% of the time in an earlier analysis of around 550 of the donors. CMV serostatus was the only immune exposure information available for the cohort. V-gene and J-gene trimming of TCR beta chains was associated with a missense DCLRE1C variant in a later genetic analysis, and the association was replicated in an independent cohort. A total of about 180 TCR beta chains were listed by the study as associated with cytomegalovirus. While some public TCRs were present in many individuals, most TCR sequences turned up only very rarely across donors. The classifier was reported to diagnose cytomegalovirus status with high specificity and sensitivity in both the original cohort and the validation cohort. A few of the identified cytomegalovirus-associated TCR beta chains were confirmed in vitro to be specific for cytomegalovirus antigens. A further reported finding was that TCR beta sequences accurately predicted the HLA-A and HLA-B alleles for most subjects in the first cohort. According to a later analysis, TCR association rates differed among HLA loci, with DRB1 alleles showing the most associated TCRs and HLA-C alleles showing the fewest. The earlier analysis of about 600 of the donors excluded about 16 rarely observed V segments, including chromosome 9 orphons, because counts were too low. When HLA alleles, especially DR and DQ, strongly co-occurred, TCR associations were difficult to assign to individual alleles. It was suggested by the authors that the approach could potentially be generalized to other disease states and immunological phenotypes. Most CMV-associated TCR beta chains appeared to be HLA-restricted in a later analysis, and the HLA associations seemed to be driven largely by CMV exposure. In a later analysis, HLA-associated TCR beta chains showed more clonal expansion and lower generation probabilities than non-associated chains that were equally common. Several of the top co-occurrence clusters appeared to be linked to parvovirus B19, influenza, CMV and Epstein-Barr virus, according to a later analysis. This cohort had only TCR beta chains sequenced, and the lack of alpha or paired-chain data limited which features could be detected. The sequencing pipeline was judged likely to have produced a cluster of highly shared sequence variants as a technical artifact. Linkage disequilibrium might explain the correlated functional status among segregating V segments, but an unknown experimental factor could not be ruled out. In a later analysis, some 17,000 TCR beta sequences were associated with specific HLA alleles at a false discovery rate of 0.05. In a later genetic analysis, fewer N-insertions in productive TCRs were reported among donors in an Asian-associated ancestry cluster than the roughly 700-donor mean. Presence/absence analyses assumed roughly uniform sequencing depth across donors, an assumption that may not hold.

This TCR was recovered from a woman between 45 and 65 years old in good health and CMV-seronegative. The sample consisted of PBMCs.

The sequence in DNA is TGCGCCAGCAGCCAAGACGTGCGGCGGAGCTCCTACAATGAGCAGTTCTTC. Its protein is CASSQDVRRSSYNEQFF. The receptor chain draws on TRBV4-3 and TRBJ2-1, with the identity of the D gene unclear. Counted from cysteine to phenylalanine, this CDR3 has 17 amino acids. Only the CDR3 DNA stays, 51 bases, in frame from base 1. For CDR1 and CDR2, the germline V gene lists LGHNA and YSLEER. The germline ends are 12 bases apart after V is trimmed by 0 bases and J by 0 bases.